Listed here are 5 T cell receptor beta chains from one sample, sequenced in a study of blood T cell repertoires in COVID-19. The table came from immunoSEQ multiplex PCR; TCRdb's copy has only in-frame clones and leaves some out. This table has approximately 94,000 clones, around 90% appearing once. Material for sequencing was peripheral blood. These receptors were obtained from a human donor in a cohort sampled during active COVID-19.

The chain joins TRBV5-1 to TRBJ2-7; D possibly corresponds to TRBD2 (6 bases). V lost 4 bases to trimming and J lost 2 bases, with 19 bases between them. Germline V gene data show CDR1 as SGHRS and CDR2 as YFSETQ. The CDR3 has 16 residues. The CDR3 nucleotides are TGCGCCAGCAGCAGAACTCGCGGAGGGAGCGCCTACGAGCAGTACTTC. This gives the protein CASSRTRGGSAYEQYF.

The chain is built from TRBV19 and TRBJ2-3, with TRBD1 identical over 7 bases. V lost 6 bases, J lost 4 bases, and 22 bases stayed unmatched. Germline CDR1 and CDR2: LNHDA and SQIVND (reference sequence). The CDR3 has 19 amino acids. The DNA for the CDR3 is TGTGCCAGTAGCTACCGGGACAGAGAGGATAGAGTGGTTTCAGATACGCAGTATTTT. This gives the protein CASSYRDREDRVVSDTQYF.

On this clone: Other nucleotide sequences in the sample specify the same CDR3. The V call is TRBV7-9, the J call TRBJ1-3, with D possibly TRBD1 on 5 matching bases. Trimming took 1 base from V and 4 from J, leaving 11 bases between them. Germline V lookup: CDR1 SEHNR, CDR2 FQNEAQ (reference sequence). The CDR3 length is 15 residues. As DNA, the CDR3 is TGTGCCAGCAGCTTAGTCTCAGGGTACGGAAACACCATATATTTT. The encoded protein is CASSLVSGYGNTIYF.

The rearrangement joins TRBV2 to TRBJ1-5, with D unresolved. This CDR3 comprises 14 residues. The V gene's germline CDR1 is SNHLY and CDR2 FYNNEI. V lost 8 bases and J 2 bases, leaving 13 bases between the germline ends. Here the CDR3 reads CASCVEGGNQPQHF. The CDR3 DNA is TGTGCCAGCTGTGTGGAGGGTGGCAATCAGCCCCAGCATTTT.

The CDR3 sequence: CASSLGGDQPQHF. CDR3 DNA sequence: TGCGCCAGCAGCTTGGGGGGGGATCAGCCCCAGCATTTT. This sequence joins TRBV5-1 and TRBJ1-5, with D possibly matching TRBD1 (5 bases). The CDR3 spans 13 residues. Between the trimmed V and J ends, which lost 0 bases and 5 bases, there was a span of 6 bases. The germline CDR1 and CDR2 sequences are SGHRS and YFSETQ.